This T cell receptor (beta chain) was sequenced in a study of control samples from healthy donors and cancer patients (TCRdb year 2020). V and J are trimmed by 4 bases and 5 bases, and the gene matches miss 7 bases of the junction. CDR1 SGHRS and CDR2 YFSETQ were looked up in the germline V gene. Including cysteine and phenylalanine, the CDR3 has 14 amino acids. Here the CDR3 DNA is all that survives: 42 bases in frame from base 1. Preparation of the library involved the immunoSEQ multiplex PCR assay. Not all clones reach the TCRdb copy of this immuneACCESS table, which keeps in-frame sequences only. Checked studies attribute under half of the gap to unresolved V genes and leave the rest unexplained. The sample table holds roughly 450,000 clones, of which around 90% were seen once. 5.5% to 8% of the sample is taken by the ten largest. To note about this clone: The specificity of this receptor is unknown. No base quality information exists; no much larger clone differs at one position.

The TCR comes from a man aged 35 to 55 with head and neck cancer. Sequencing used PBMCs. The chain was built from TRBV5-1 and TRBJ2-7; TRBD1 lines up with 9 middle nucleotides. In nucleotide form, the sequence is TGCGCCAGCAGCACGGGACAGGGCGGGAACGAGCAGTACTTC. Translated, it reads CASSTGQGGNEQYF.